Below are 3 T cell receptor beta chains sequenced from a single sample in a study of OX40 agonist ivuxolimab in advanced cancers. Clones were read by immunoSEQ multiplex PCR, and TCRdb kept only the in-frame ones, dropping some. The sample has roughly 90,000 clones; 90% to 95% are singletons. This sample comprised CD4+ or CD8+ T cells sorted from blood, obtained in a trial of the OX40 agonist ivuxolimab. These receptor sequences come from an adult with an advanced solid tumor such as melanoma, head and neck, liver or kidney cancer.

This clone was recorded only once. The genes are TRBV10-2 and TRBJ1-1, with 11 bases that match TRBD1. V gave up 3 bases and J gave up 4 bases; unmatched junction bases: 1. This CDR3 is built from 14 residues. The germline V gene encodes CDR1 WSHSY and CDR2 SAAADI. The CDR3 bases are TGCGCCAGCAGTGAAGGGACAGGGGGCACTGAAGCTTTCTTT. It encodes CASSEGTGGTEAFF.

The rearrangement links TRBV27 to TRBJ2-1; 9 nucleotides line up with TRBD2. This CDR3 region has 15 residues. Trimming at V came to 0 bases and at J to 8 bases, leaving 5 bases not matched to a gene. Per germline, CDR1 MNHEY and CDR2 SMNVEV (reference sequence). This chain's CDR3 is CASSLSGGGAYEQFF. CDR3 DNA sequence: TGTGCCAGCAGTTTATCCGGCGGGGGGGCCTATGAGCAGTTCTTC.

This clone was detected a few times. The chain combines TRBV6-5 with TRBJ1-2; 8 nucleotides align to TRBD1. The CDR3 is made up of 15 amino acids. The germline V gene has CDR1 MNHEY and CDR2 SVGAGI. V dropped 0 bases and J dropped 3; count of bases not matched to a gene: 3. Written as DNA, the CDR3 is TGTGCCAGCAGTTACTCGATACAGGGGGACTATGGCTACACCTTC. It translates to CASSYSIQGDYGYTF.